These 22 T cell receptor beta chains came from one sample sequenced in a study of blood T cells in healthy people across ages. With a J-beta primer mix and a sample-barcoded 5' primer, a second PCR ran about 7 to 12 cycles. TCRdb analysed the 5' RACE reads with MiXCR anew, one entry per CDR3 protein. The sample records around 1,500,000 distinct CDR3 sequences, approximately 42% being singletons. The sequencing input was blood. Receptors originate from a woman aged 18-29 years in good health.

J is TRBJ2-7 and V is TRBV3-1; 7 bases fit TRBD1. The trim removed 4 bases at V and 5 bases at J, leaving 8 bases unmatched. The CDR3 length is 14 residues. Germline CDR1 reads LGHDT; CDR2 reads YNNKEL (reference sequence). Here the CDR3 DNA reads TGTGCCAGCAGCCCCGACAGGGTACCCCACGAGCAGTACTTC. Translation: CASSPDRVPHEQYF.

The chain recombines TRBV2 with TRBJ1-2; TRBD1 is a possible D gene (5 bases). Per the germline V gene, CDR1 is SNHLY and CDR2 is FYNNEI. Trimming left V 1 base short and J 2 bases short, with 8 bases between. This CDR3 spans 14 amino acids. CDR3: CASSEGRENYGYTF. DNA for the CDR3: TGTGCCAGCAGTGAAGGCAGGGAAAACTATGGCTACACCTTC.

This clonotype has more than one count but fewer than ten. The chain links TRBV4-2 to TRBJ1-2; D is possibly TRBD1 (6 bases). The V gene's germline CDR1 is LGHNA and CDR2 YNFKEQ. The ends were cut back, 4 bases at V and 8 bases at J, with 17 bases in the middle. The length of the CDR3 is 14 residues. The CDR3 nucleotides read TGTGCCAGCAGCCCTCGGGCAGGGGCGGAAGGCTACACCTTC. It specifies CASSPRAGAEGYTF.

V is TRBV5-1 and J is TRBJ2-1; 15 bases align to TRBD2. Germline CDR1 SGHRS, CDR2 YFSETQ. The V segment lost 0 bases and the J segment 6 bases; nucleotides outside the gene matches: 4. The CDR3 extends over 17 amino acids. Here the CDR3 DNA reads TGCGCCAGCAGCTTGGTGGCGGGACTAGCGGGAGGCAATGAGCAGTTCTTC. It encodes CASSLVAGLAGGNEQFF.

The J gene is TRBJ1-3, the V gene TRBV28, with unresolved D. The CDR3 is 12 residues long. Deletions cut 6 bases from V and 5 bases from J, with 8 bases between. CDR1 is MDHEN and CDR2 is SYDVKM in the germline V gene. This CDR3 is CASSRQRNTIYF. CDR3 in DNA: TGTGCCAGCAGCCGGCAGAGAAACACCATATATTTT.

This clonotype has more than one count but fewer than ten. The CDR3: CASIGGMAYNEQFF. In nucleotides, the CDR3 is TGTGCCAGCATAGGGGGGATGGCCTACAATGAGCAGTTCTTC. This chain uses TRBV27 with TRBJ2-1; D could derive from TRBD1 or TRBD2 (6 bases each). Germline V lookup: CDR1 MNHEY, CDR2 SMNVEV (reference sequence). This CDR3 has 14 amino acids. V was cut by 7 bases and J by 2 bases, with 12 bases left in between.

The chain links TRBV2 to TRBJ2-3; 14 bases match TRBD2. This CDR3 region has 17 residues. With V trimmed by 9 bases and J by 2 bases, 10 bases remained unmatched. The germline CDR1 and CDR2 sequences are SNHLY and FYNNEI. CDR3 nucleotide sequence: TGTGCCAGTCCGGGACTAGCGGGGGCCGGATACACAGATACGCAGTATTTT. Translating gives CASPGLAGAGYTDTQYF. Using reference TRBV2 and TRBJ2-3 for the parts outside the CDR3, the full variable domain is EPEVTQTPSHQVTQMGQEVILRCVPISNHLYFYWYRQILGQKVEFLVSFYNNEISEKSEIFDDQFSVERPDGSNFTLKIRSTKLEDSAMYFCASPGLAGAGYTDTQYFGPGTRLTVL.

The chain combines TRBV2 with TRBJ2-3; either TRBD1 or TRBD2 may supply D (5 bases each). Germline CDR1 SNHLY, CDR2 FYNNEI. V lost 0 bases and J 3 bases, leaving 16 bases between the germline ends. The CDR3 runs to 17 residues. The CDR3 nucleotides are TGTGCCAGCAGTGAAGCGGTCAGAGGGGAGTCAACAGATACGCAGTATTTT. Residues: CASSEAVRGESTDTQYF.

Only a few counts were recorded for this clonotype. The V call is TRBV20-1, the J call TRBJ2-1; 8 bases line up with TRBD2. This CDR3 contains 19 residues. The V and J ends lost 1 base and 9 bases, in that order; junction bases with no gene match: 23. CDR1 DFQATT and CDR2 SNEGSKA come from the germline V gene (reference sequence). This CDR3 is CSARVKDYLRGGDMIEQFF. CDR3 nucleotides: TGCAGTGCTAGAGTAAAGGACTACCTCCGGGGGGGCGACATGATTGAGCAGTTCTTC.

As for this clonotype: With a much larger clone just one base away, this may be a read error. This chain uses TRBV5-1 with TRBJ1-1; D remains ambiguous. The V gene lost 2 bases and the J gene lost 4 bases, with 9 bases spanning the gap. This CDR3 is built from 13 residues. In germline, CDR1 is SGHRS, CDR2 YFSETQ. This CDR3 is CASSFGEVTEAFF. The CDR3 nucleotides read TGCGCCAGCAGCTTTGGGGAGGTCACTGAAGCTTTCTTT.

To note about this clonotype: An end of the junction does not agree with germline; a read error may underlie this. The gene calls are TRBV5-1 and TRBJ1-2, with D unclear. The germline V gene has CDR1 SGHRS and CDR2 YFSETQ. The CDR3 extends over 15 amino acids. The CDR3 spells CDSSSSLEVNYGYTF. The CDR3, as DNA: TGCGACAGCAGCAGTTCCCTAGAGGTTAACTATGGCTACACCTTC.

This chain uses TRBV12-3 or TRBV12-4 with TRBJ2-3; D may be TRBD2 (6 bases). This CDR3 has 16 amino acids. V lost 5 bases and J lost 9, with 24 bases in between. For the CDR3, the DNA is TGTGCCAGCAGTCCCACCGGGACTGGGATAGCAAGGACGCAGTATTTT. It yields the protein CASSPTGTGIARTQYF.

The rearrangement joins TRBV27 to TRBJ1-4; 8 bases agree with TRBD1. Germline V gives CDR1 MNHEY, CDR2 SMNVEV (reference sequence). V was clipped by 7 bases and J by 2 bases; unmatched bases: 6. The CDR3 spans 15 residues. CDR3 coding DNA: TGTGCCAGCACCAGGACAGGGTCGACTAATGAAAAACTGTTTTTT. Amino acids: CASTRTGSTNEKLFF.

This clonotype showed up just a few times. The chain couples TRBV7-9 to TRBJ2-3; D is possibly TRBD2 (5 bases). The CDR3 is 14 residues long. The germline V gene has CDR1 SEHNR and CDR2 FQNEAQ (reference sequence). V dropped 8 bases and J dropped 0 bases, with 12 bases sitting between them. As DNA, the CDR3 is TGTGCCAGCGTCCCATCGGGGAGCACAGATACGCAGTATTTT. Its protein is CASVPSGSTDTQYF.

This chain connects TRBV28 to TRBJ2-2; 12 bases map to TRBD1. V lost 6 bases, J lost 6 bases, and 5 bases stayed unmatched. Germline CDR1 and CDR2: MDHEN and SYDVKM. The CDR3 length is 15 residues. This chain's CDR3 is CASRGQGAAAGELFF. CDR3 nucleotides: TGTGCCAGCAGGGGACAGGGGGCAGCTGCCGGGGAGCTGTTTTTT. Drawing the rest from reference TRBV28 and TRBJ2-2, the complete variable domain is DVKVTQSSRYLVKRTGEKVFLECVQDMDHENMFWYRQDPGLGLRLIYFSYDVKMKEKGDIPEGYSVSREKKERFSLILESASTNQTSMYLCASRGQGAAAGELFFGEGSRLTVL.

This clonotype was counted many times. This chain uses TRBV24-1 with TRBJ2-1; D possibly corresponds to TRBD1 (6 bases). Germline CDR1 KGHDR, CDR2 SFDVKD. The CDR3 has 17 residues. The V end lost 4 bases, the J end lost 9 bases, and 24 bases lay between the germline ends. CDR3 protein: CATSEANPGNRAFEQFF. The CDR3 nucleotides are TGTGCCACCAGTGAGGCGAATCCAGGAAACAGGGCCTTTGAGCAGTTCTTC.

The V and J genes are TRBV28 and TRBJ1-2; 7 bases align to TRBD1. With 7 bases clipped from V and 4 bases from J, the junction kept 9 bases outside the gene matches. This CDR3 is built from 14 residues. CDR1 and CDR2 from the germline V gene are MDHEN and SYDVKM. CDR3 DNA sequence: TGTGCCAGCAAAGGAACAGGGGATGCCTATGGCTACACCTTC. It encodes CASKGTGDAYGYTF.

The chain is built from TRBV7-9 and TRBJ2-6, with unresolved D. V was clipped by 7 bases and J by 0 bases, with 10 bases between them. The germline V gene has CDR1 SEHNR and CDR2 FQNEAQ (reference sequence). This CDR3 contains 15 residues. The CDR3 reads CASITPSSGANVLTF. In DNA form, the CDR3 reads TGTGCCAGCATCACCCCGAGCTCTGGGGCCAACGTCCTGACTTTC. The complete variable domain, with remaining parts taken from reference TRBV7-9 and TRBJ2-6, reads DTGVSQNPRHKITKRGQNVTFRCDPISEHNRLYWYRQTLGQGPEFLTYFQNEAQLEKSRLLSDRFSAERPKGSFSTLEIQRTEQGDSAMYLCASITPSSGANVLTFGAGSRLTVL.

The V and J genes are TRBV29-1 and TRBJ1-4; unclear D gene. Germline CDR1 SQVTM, CDR2 ANQGSEA. Trimming stripped 5 bases from V and 1 base from J, with 5 bases between. This CDR3 region has 12 residues. CDR3 DNA: TGCAGCGTTTTTGTAACTAATGAAAAACTGTTTTTT. Translated: CSVFVTNEKLFF.

The J gene is TRBJ2-7, the V gene TRBV10-3; 9 positions agree with TRBD1. V shed 4 bases, J shed 1 base, and the junction held 5 bases outside the gene matches. The germline gives CDR1 ENHRY, CDR2 SYGVKD. This CDR3 comprises 15 residues. CDR3 in amino acids: CAISVLGQGSYEQYF. DNA of the CDR3: TGTGCCATCAGTGTTTTGGGACAGGGATCCTACGAGCAGTACTTC.

This clonotype was seen only a few times. This chain uses TRBV20-1 with TRBJ2-1, with D possibly TRBD1 on 6 matching bases. Trimming removed 5 bases from V and 0 bases from J, with 11 bases in between. This CDR3 has 14 residues. CDR1 and CDR2 from the germline V gene are DFQATT and SNEGSKA (reference sequence). CDR3 nucleotide sequence: TGCAGTGCTGTACAGGGCCTCTCCTACAATGAGCAGTTCTTC. This encodes CSAVQGLSYNEQFF.

This chain connects TRBV5-1 to TRBJ1-1; 7 bases map to TRBD1. The CDR3 has 15 amino acids. V trimming: 0 bases; J trimming: 1 base; junction bases outside the gene matches: 3. The germline CDR1 and CDR2 sequences are SGHRS and YFSETQ. The CDR3 nucleotides are TGCGCCAGCAGCTTGGGCGGGACAGAGAACACTGAAGCTTTCTTT. Protein product: CASSLGGTENTEAFF.